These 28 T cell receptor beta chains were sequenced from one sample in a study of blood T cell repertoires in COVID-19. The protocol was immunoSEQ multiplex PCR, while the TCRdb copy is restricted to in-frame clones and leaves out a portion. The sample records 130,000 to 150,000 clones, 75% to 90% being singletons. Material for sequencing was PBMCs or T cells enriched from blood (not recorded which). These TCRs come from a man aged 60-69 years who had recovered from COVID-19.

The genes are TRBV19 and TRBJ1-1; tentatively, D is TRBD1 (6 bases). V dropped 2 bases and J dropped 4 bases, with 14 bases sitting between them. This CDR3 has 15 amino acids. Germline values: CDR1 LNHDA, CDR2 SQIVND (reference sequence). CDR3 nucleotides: TGTGCCAGTAGTATACTGGCGGGGGGCGGCACTGAAGCTTTCTTT. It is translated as CASSILAGGGTEAFF.

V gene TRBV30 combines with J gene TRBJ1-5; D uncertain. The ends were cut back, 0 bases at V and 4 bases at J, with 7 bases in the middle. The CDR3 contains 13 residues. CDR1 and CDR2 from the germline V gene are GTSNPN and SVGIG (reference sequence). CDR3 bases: TGTGCCTGGAGTGTACTTGAGAATCAGCCCCAGCATTTT. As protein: CAWSVLENQPQHF.

The CDR3 here is CASSSSGLYQPQHF. The CDR3 region has the DNA TGTGCCAGCAGTTCGTCAGGACTTTATCAGCCCCAGCATTTT. The chain employs TRBV28 and TRBJ1-5; D ambiguous. There are 14 residues in the CDR3. V dropped 4 bases and J dropped 5 bases, with 12 bases sitting between them. Germline values: CDR1 MDHEN, CDR2 SYDVKM.

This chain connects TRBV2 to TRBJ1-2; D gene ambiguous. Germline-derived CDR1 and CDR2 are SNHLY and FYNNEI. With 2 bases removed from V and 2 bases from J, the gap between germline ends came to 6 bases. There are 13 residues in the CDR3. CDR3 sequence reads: CASSEPGNYGYTF. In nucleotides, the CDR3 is TGTGCCAGCAGTGAACCGGGGAACTATGGCTACACCTTC.

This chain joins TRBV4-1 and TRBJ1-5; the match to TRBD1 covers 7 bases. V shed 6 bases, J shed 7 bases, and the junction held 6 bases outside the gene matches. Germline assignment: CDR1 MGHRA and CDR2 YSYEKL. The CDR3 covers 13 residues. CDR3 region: CASSQGVRQPQHF. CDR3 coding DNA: TGCGCCAGCAGTCAGGGGGTGAGACAGCCCCAGCATTTT.

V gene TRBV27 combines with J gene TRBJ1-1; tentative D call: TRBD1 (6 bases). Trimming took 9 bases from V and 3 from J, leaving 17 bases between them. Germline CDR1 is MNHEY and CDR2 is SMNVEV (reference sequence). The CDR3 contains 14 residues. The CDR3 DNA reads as TGTGCCAGTAGGGGTTGGGAGGGGGACACTGAAGCTTTCTTT. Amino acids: CASRGWEGDTEAFF.

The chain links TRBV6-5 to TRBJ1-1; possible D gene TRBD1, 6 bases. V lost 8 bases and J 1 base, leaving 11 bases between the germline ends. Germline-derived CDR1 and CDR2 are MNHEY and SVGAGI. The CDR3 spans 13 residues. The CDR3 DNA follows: TGTGCCAGCTTGAGGGGGACGAACACTGAAGCTTTCTTT. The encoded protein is CASLRGTNTEAFF.

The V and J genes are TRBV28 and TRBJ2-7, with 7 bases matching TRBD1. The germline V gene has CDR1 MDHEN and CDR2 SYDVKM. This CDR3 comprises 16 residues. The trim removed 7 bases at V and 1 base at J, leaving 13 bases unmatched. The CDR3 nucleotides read TGTGCCAGCAAACAGGGGCTAGGGGGTTTTTCCTACGAGCAGTACTTC. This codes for CASKQGLGGFSYEQYF.

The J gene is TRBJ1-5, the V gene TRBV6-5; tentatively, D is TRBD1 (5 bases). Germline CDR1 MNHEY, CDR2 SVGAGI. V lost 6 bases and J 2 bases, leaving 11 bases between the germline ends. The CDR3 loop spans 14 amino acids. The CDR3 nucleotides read TGTGCCAGCAGGCCCGACAGTGGCAATCAGCCCCAGCATTTT. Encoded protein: CASRPDSGNQPQHF.

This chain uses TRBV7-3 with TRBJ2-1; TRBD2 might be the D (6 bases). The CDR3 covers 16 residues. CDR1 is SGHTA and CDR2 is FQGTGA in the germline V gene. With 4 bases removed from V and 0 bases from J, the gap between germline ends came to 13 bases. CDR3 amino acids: CASSSPGTFSYNEQFF. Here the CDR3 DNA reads TGTGCCAGCAGCTCCCCCGGGACTTTCTCCTACAATGAGCAGTTCTTC. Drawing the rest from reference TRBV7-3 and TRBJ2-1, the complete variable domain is GAGVSQTPSNKVTEKGKYVELRCDPISGHTALYWYRQSLGQGPEFLIYFQGTGAADDSGLPNDRFFAVRPEGSVSTLKIQRTERGDSAVYLCASSSPGTFSYNEQFFGPGTRLTVL.

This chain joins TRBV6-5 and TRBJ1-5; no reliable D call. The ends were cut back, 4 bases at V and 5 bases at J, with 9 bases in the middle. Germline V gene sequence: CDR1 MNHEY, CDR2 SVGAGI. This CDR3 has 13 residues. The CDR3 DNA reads TGTGCCAGCAGTTCGGTGAGGGATCAGCCCCAGCATTTT. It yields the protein CASSSVRDQPQHF.

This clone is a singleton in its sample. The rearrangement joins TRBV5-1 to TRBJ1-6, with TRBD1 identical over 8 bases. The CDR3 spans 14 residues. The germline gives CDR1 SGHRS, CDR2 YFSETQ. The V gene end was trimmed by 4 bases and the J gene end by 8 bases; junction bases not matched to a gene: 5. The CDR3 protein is CASSKDRDYSPLHF. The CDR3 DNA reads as TGCGCCAGCAGCAAGGACAGGGACTATTCACCCCTCCACTTT.

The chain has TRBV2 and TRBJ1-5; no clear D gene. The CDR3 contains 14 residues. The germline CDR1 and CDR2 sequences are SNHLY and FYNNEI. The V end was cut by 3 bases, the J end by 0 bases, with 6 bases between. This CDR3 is CASSDKNSNQPQHF. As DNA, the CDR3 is TGTGCCAGCAGTGACAAAAATAGCAATCAGCCCCAGCATTTT. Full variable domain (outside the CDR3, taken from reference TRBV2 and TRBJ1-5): EPEVTQTPSHQVTQMGQEVILRCVPISNHLYFYWYRQILGQKVEFLVSFYNNEISEKSEIFDDQFSVERPDGSNFTLKIRSTKLEDSAMYFCASSDKNSNQPQHFGDGTRLSIL.

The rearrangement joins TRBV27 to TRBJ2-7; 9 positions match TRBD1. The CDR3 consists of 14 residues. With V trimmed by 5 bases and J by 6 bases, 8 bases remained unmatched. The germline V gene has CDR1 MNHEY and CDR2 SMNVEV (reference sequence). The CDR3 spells CASSPRDRAGEQYF. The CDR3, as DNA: TGTGCCAGCAGTCCCAGGGACAGGGCGGGCGAGCAGTACTTC.

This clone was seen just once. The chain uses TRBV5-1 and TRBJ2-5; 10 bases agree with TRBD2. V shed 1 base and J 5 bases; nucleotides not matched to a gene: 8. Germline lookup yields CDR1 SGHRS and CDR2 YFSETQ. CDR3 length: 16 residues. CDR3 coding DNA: TGCGCCAGCAGCTTGAGCCTAGCGGGGGCTAAGGAGACCCAGTACTTC. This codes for CASSLSLAGAKETQYF.

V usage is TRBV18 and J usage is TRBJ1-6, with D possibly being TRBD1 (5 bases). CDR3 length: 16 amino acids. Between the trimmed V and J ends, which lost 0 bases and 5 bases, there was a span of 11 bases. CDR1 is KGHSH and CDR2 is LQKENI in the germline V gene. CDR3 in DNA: TGTGCCAGCTCACCACCGGGGCGTACGGATAATTCACCCCTCCACTTT. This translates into CASSPPGRTDNSPLHF.

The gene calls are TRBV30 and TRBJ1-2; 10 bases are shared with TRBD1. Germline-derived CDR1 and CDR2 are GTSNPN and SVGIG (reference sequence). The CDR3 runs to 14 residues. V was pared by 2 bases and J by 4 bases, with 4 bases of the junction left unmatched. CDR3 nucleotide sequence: TGTGCCTGGAGTCTGACAGGGGGCGGCTATGGCTACACCTTC. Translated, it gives CAWSLTGGGYGYTF.

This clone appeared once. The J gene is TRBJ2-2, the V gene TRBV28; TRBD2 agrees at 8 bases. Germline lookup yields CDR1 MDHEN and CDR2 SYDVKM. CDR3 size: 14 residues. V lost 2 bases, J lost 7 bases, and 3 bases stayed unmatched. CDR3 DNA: TGTGCCAGCAGTTTAACGGGAGGGTTCGGGGAGCTGTTTTTT. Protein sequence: CASSLTGGFGELFF.

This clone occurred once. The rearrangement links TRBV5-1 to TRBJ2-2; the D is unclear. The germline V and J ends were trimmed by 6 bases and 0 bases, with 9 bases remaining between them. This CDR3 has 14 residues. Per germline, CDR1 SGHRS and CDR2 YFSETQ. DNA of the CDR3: TGCGCCAGCACGGGTAGTCCGAACACCGGGGAGCTGTTTTTT. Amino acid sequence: CASTGSPNTGELFF. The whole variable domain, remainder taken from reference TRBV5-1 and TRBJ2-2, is KAGVTQTPRYLIKTRGQQVTLSCSPISGHRSVSWYQQTPGQGLQFLFEYFSETQRNKGNFPGRFSGRQFSNSRSEMNVSTLELGDSALYLCASTGSPNTGELFFGEGSRLTVL.

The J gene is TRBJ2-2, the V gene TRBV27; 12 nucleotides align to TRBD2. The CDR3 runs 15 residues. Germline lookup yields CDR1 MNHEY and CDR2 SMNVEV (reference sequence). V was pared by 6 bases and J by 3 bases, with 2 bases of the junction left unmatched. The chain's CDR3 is CASRGLAGYTGELFF. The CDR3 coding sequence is TGTGCCAGCAGGGGACTAGCGGGTTACACCGGGGAGCTGTTTTTT.

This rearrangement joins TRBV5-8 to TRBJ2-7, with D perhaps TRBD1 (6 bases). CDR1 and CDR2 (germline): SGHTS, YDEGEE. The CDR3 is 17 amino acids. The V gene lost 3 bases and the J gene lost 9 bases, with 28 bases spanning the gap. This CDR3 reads CASSSDQGSVFVTGQYF. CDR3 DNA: TGTGCCAGCAGCTCTGACCAGGGGTCGGTCTTTGTGACCGGGCAGTACTTC.

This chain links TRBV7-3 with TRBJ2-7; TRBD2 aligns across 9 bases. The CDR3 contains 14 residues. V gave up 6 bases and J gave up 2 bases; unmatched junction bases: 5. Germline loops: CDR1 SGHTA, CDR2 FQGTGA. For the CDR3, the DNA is TGTGCCAGCAGTCCAGCGGGGGGTCCCTACGAGCAGTACTTC. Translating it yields CASSPAGGPYEQYF. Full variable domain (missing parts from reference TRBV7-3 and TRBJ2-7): GAGVSQTPSNKVTEKGKYVELRCDPISGHTALYWYRQSLGQGPEFLIYFQGTGAADDSGLPNDRFFAVRPEGSVSTLKIQRTERGDSAVYLCASSPAGGPYEQYFGPGTRLTVT.

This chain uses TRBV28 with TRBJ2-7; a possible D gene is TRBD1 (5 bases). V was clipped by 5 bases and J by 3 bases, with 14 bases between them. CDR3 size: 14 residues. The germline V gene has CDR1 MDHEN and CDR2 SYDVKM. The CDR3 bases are TGTGCCAGCAGTGGGGTCCCCAGGGACTACGAGCAGTACTTC. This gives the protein CASSGVPRDYEQYF.

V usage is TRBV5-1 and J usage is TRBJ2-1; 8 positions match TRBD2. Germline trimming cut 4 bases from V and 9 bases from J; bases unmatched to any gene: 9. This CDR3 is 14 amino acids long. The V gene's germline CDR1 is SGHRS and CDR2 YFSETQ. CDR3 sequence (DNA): TGCGCCAGCAGCGAGGGACTAGTAAGTGTTGAGCAGTTCTTC. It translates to CASSEGLVSVEQFF.

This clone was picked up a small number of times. This CDR3 reads CASSTRTVNYGYTF. The CDR3 nucleotides read TGTGCCAGCAGCACCCGGACAGTGAACTATGGCTACACCTTC. This sequence joins TRBV5-6 and TRBJ1-2; D is perhaps TRBD1 (6 bases). Germline CDR1 is SGHDT and CDR2 is YYEEEE. V gave up 4 bases and J gave up 2 bases, with 12 bases separating them. The CDR3 covers 14 residues.

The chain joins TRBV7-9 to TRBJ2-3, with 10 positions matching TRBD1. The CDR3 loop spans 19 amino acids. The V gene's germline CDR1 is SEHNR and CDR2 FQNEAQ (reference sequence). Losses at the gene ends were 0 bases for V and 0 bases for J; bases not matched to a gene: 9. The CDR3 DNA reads TGTGCCAGCAGCTTAGCCTTGGGGACAGGGGCCTTAAGCACAGATACGCAGTATTTT. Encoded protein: CASSLALGTGALSTDTQYF.

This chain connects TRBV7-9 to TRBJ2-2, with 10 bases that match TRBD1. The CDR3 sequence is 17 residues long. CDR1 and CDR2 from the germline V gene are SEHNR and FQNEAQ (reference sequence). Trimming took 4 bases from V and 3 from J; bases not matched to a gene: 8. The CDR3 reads CASSSPAGQGHTGELFF. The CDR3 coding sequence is TGTGCCAGCAGCTCCCCCGCGGGACAGGGGCACACCGGGGAGCTGTTTTTT.

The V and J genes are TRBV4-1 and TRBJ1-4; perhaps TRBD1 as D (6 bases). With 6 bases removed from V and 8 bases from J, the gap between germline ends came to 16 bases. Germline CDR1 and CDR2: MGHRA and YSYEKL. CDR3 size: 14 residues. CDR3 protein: CASRTRGLEEKLFF. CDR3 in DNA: TGCGCCAGCAGAACCAGGGGTTTGGAGGAAAAACTGTTTTTT.